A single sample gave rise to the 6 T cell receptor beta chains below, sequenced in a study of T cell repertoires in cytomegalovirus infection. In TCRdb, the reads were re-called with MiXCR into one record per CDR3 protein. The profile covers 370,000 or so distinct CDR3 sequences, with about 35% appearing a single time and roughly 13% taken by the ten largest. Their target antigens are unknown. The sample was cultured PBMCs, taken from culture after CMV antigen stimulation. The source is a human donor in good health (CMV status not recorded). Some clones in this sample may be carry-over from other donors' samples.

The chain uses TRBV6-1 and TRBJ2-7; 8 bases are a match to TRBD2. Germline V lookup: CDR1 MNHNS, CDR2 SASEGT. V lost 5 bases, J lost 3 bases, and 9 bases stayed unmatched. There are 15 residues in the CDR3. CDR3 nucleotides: TGTGCCAGCAGTTACGAAGCGGGAGTTATCTACGAGCAGTACTTC. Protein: CASSYEAGVIYEQYF.

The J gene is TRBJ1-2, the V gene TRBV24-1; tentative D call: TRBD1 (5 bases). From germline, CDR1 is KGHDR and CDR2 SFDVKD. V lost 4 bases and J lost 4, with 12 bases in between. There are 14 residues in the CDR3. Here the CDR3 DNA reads TGTGCCACCAGTGAACGATCGACAGCCTATGGCTACACCTTC. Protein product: CATSERSTAYGYTF.

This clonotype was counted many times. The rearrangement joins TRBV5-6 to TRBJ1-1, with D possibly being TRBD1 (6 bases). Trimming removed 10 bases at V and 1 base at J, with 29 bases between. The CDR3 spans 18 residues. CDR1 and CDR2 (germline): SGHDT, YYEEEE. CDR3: CAPSFTQGPNRGNTEAFF. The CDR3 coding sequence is TGTGCCCCCAGCTTCACCCAGGGGCCGAATCGAGGGAACACTGAAGCTTTCTTT.

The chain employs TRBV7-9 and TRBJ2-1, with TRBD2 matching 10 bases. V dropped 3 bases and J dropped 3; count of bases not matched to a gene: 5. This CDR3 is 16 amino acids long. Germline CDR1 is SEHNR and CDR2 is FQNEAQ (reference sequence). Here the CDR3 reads CASSFRTSGGYNEQFF. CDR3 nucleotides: TGTGCCAGCAGCTTCAGGACTAGCGGAGGCTACAATGAGCAGTTCTTC.

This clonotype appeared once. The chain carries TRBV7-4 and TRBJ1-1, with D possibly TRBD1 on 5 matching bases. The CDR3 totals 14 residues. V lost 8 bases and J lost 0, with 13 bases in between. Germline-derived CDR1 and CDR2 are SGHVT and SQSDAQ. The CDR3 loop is CASRGDGLNTEAFF. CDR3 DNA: TGTGCCAGCCGGGGCGACGGACTGAACACTGAAGCTTTCTTT.

The DNA for the CDR3 is TGTGCCATCAGAAAACCCAGCGGACTAGCAGATGACACCGGGGAGCTGTTTTTT. Translating it yields CAIRKPSGLADDTGELFF. The V call is TRBV10-3, the J call TRBJ2-2; 8 positions match TRBD2. V shed 6 bases, J shed 3 bases, and the junction held 15 bases outside the gene matches. The CDR3 length is 18 residues. Germline V gives CDR1 ENHRY, CDR2 SYGVKD.